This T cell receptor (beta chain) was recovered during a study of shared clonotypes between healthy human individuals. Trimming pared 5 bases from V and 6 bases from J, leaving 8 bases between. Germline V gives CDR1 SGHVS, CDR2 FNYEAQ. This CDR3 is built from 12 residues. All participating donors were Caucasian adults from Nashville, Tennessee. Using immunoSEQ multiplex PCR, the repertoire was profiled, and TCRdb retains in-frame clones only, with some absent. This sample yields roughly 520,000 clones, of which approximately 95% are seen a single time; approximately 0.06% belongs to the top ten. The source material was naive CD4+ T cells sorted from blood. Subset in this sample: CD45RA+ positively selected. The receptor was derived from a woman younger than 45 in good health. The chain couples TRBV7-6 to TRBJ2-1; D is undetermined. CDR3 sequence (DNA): TGTGCCAGCAGCCCCCTGGGCAATGAGCAGTTCTTC. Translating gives CASSPLGNEQFF.